These T cell receptor beta chains were read from a single sample in a study of T cells after yellow fever vaccination. TCRdb reprocessed the 5' RACE reads with MiXCR, giving one entry per CDR3 protein. The repertoire holds roughly 120,000 distinct CDR3 sequences, with about 7% as singletons. The specimen was CD4+ T cells sorted from PBMCs, collected roughly 10 days after the first yellow fever vaccination. These receptors originate from a man between 18 and 29 years old who received the YFV17D yellow fever vaccine. Both conserved end residues are part of each CDR3. A D gene is named only where the DNA matches it firmly. Expanded clones get a size class; other rows say once, few or many, or leave the size out.

V gene: TRBV6-6
D gene: NA
clone size: NA
J gene: TRBJ2-3
CDR3 DNA: TGTGCCAGCAGGTCACTCGGGTCCCTAGGAGATACGCAGTATTTT
CDR3 protein: CASRSLGSLGDTQYF

V gene: TRBV4-3
D gene: NA
clone size: many
J gene: TRBJ1-1
CDR3 DNA: TGCGCCAGCAGCCAAGAAGGCCAGGGAGCTTTCTTT
CDR3 protein: CASSQEGQGAFF

V gene: TRBV7-9
D gene: NA
clone size: few
J gene: TRBJ1-3
CDR3 DNA: TGTGCCAGCAATGGAAACACCATATATTTT
CDR3 protein: CASNGNTIYF

V gene: TRBV4-3
D gene: NA
clone size: many
J gene: TRBJ1-5
CDR3 DNA: TGCGCCAGCAGCCAAGATGTAGGGGGAGCTCAGCCCCAGCATTTT
CDR3 protein: CASSQDVGGAQPQHF

V gene: TRBV7-9
D gene: NA
clone size: many
J gene: TRBJ1-2
CDR3 DNA: TGTGCCAGCAGCTTATTCGCCCAAGGCCATGGCTACACCTTC
CDR3 protein: CASSLFAQGHGYTF

V gene: TRBV5-1
D gene: NA
clone size: many
J gene: TRBJ1-6
CDR3 DNA: TGCGCCAGCAGCCTCCGGGACGGGAGCTCCTATAATTCACCCCTCCACTTT
CDR3 protein: CASSLRDGSSYNSPLHF

V gene: TRBV20-1
D gene: TRBD1
clone size: many
J gene: TRBJ2-7
CDR3 DNA: TGCAGTGCTAGAATCCCGACAGGGGTAGACTACGAGCAGTACTTC
CDR3 protein: CSARIPTGVDYEQYF

V gene: TRBV20-1
D gene: NA
clone size: many
J gene: TRBJ2-4
CDR3 DNA: TGCAGTGCTAGAGATCGTAGGACACCCAAAAACATTCAGTACTTC
CDR3 protein: CSARDRRTPKNIQYF

V gene: TRBV5-1
D gene: NA
clone size: many
J gene: TRBJ2-2
CDR3 DNA: TGCGCCAGCAGCTTGGACGGACCTAACACCGGGGAGCTGTTTTTT
CDR3 protein: CASSLDGPNTGELFF

V gene: TRBV6-1
D gene: NA
clone size: many
J gene: TRBJ1-1
CDR3 DNA: TGTGCCAGCAGTCTTGGTAACATGAACACTGAAGCTTTCTTT
CDR3 protein: CASSLGNMNTEAFF

V gene: TRBV18
D gene: NA
clone size: many
J gene: TRBJ1-1
CDR3 DNA: TGTGCCAGCTCACCACCGGTGACGAACACTGAAGCTTTCTTT
CDR3 protein: CASSPPVTNTEAFF

V gene: TRBV12-3/TRBV12-4
D gene: TRBD1
clone size: many
J gene: TRBJ1-5
CDR3 DNA: TGTGCCATTAGGGGGCAGCCCAATCAGCCCCAGCATTTT
CDR3 protein: CAIRGQPNQPQHF

V gene: TRBV5-1
D gene: TRBD2
clone size: many
J gene: TRBJ2-3
CDR3 DNA: TGCGCCAGCAGCTTGACCCTAGCGGGGGGGCGTAGCACAGATACGCAGTATTTT
CDR3 protein: CASSLTLAGGRSTDTQYF

V gene: TRBV28
D gene: NA
clone size: many
J gene: TRBJ2-4
CDR3 DNA: TGTGCCAGCAGTCCGGGTACGAGGGCCAAAAACATTCAGTACTTC
CDR3 protein: CASSPGTRAKNIQYF

V gene: TRBV12-5
D gene: NA
clone size: NA
J gene: TRBJ2-6
CDR3 DNA: TGTGCTAGTGGTTTGGTAGTTGCTTCTGGGGCCAACGTCCTGACTTTC
CDR3 protein: CASGLVVASGANVLTF

V gene: TRBV5-5
D gene: NA
clone size: many
J gene: TRBJ2-1
CDR3 DNA: TGTGCCAGCAGCTTTCACAATGAGCAGTTCTTC
CDR3 protein: CASSFHNEQFF

V gene: TRBV28
D gene: NA
clone size: few
J gene: TRBJ1-5
CDR3 DNA: TGTGCCAGCAGTGCCCATTCTAGCAATCAGCCCCAGCATTTT
CDR3 protein: CASSAHSSNQPQHF

V gene: TRBV5-1
D gene: NA
clone size: many
J gene: TRBJ1-1
CDR3 DNA: TGCGCCAGCAGCTTTGACACACTGAACACTGAAGCTTTCTTT
CDR3 protein: CASSFDTLNTEAFF

V gene: TRBV12-3/TRBV12-4
D gene: NA
clone size: many
J gene: TRBJ1-6
CDR3 DNA: TGTGCCAGCAGTTTAGCCGGGGGGAGGTCACCCCTCCACTTT
CDR3 protein: CASSLAGGRSPLHF

V gene: TRBV5-1
D gene: NA
clone size: many
J gene: TRBJ2-7
CDR3 DNA: TGCGCCAGCAGCTTGGAAAGTCTTTCCACCCACGAGCAGTACTTC
CDR3 protein: CASSLESLSTHEQYF

V gene: TRBV7-2
D gene: NA
clone size: NA
J gene: TRBJ2-7
CDR3 DNA: TGTGCCAGCAGCTTAGGGACATACTACGAGCAGTACTTC
CDR3 protein: CASSLGTYYEQYF

V gene: TRBV11-2
D gene: NA
clone size: NA
J gene: TRBJ2-5
CDR3 DNA: TGTGCCAGCAGCGAGGGGCAGCAAGAGACCCAGTACTTC
CDR3 protein: CASSEGQQETQYF

V gene: TRBV18
D gene: NA
clone size: many
J gene: TRBJ2-3
CDR3 DNA: TGTGCCAGCTCACCATCCCATTCAGGCACAGATACGCAGTATTTT
CDR3 protein: CASSPSHSGTDTQYF

V gene: TRBV5-1
D gene: NA
clone size: many
J gene: TRBJ2-2
CDR3 DNA: TGCGCCAGCAGCCTGGAAGGACACCCGAACACCGGGGAGCTGTTTTTT
CDR3 protein: CASSLEGHPNTGELFF

V gene: TRBV6-2/TRBV6-3
D gene: NA
clone size: few
J gene: TRBJ1-1
CDR3 DNA: TGTGCCAGCAGTTACTGGGGGGGCACTGAAGCTTTCTTT
CDR3 protein: CASSYWGGTEAFF

V gene: TRBV24-1
D gene: NA
clone size: NA
J gene: TRBJ1-1
CDR3 DNA: TGTGCCACCAGTGAGAGTACAGGGCGGATTGGGACTGAAGCTTTCTTT
CDR3 protein: CATSESTGRIGTEAFF

V gene: TRBV20-1
D gene: NA
clone size: few
J gene: TRBJ2-1
CDR3 DNA: TGCAGTGCTAGAAGGCTAGCAGGCAATGAGCAGTTCTTC
CDR3 protein: CSARRLAGNEQFF

V gene: TRBV12-3/TRBV12-4
D gene: NA
clone size: many
J gene: TRBJ2-6
CDR3 DNA: TGTGCCAGCAGCGACCCCCCTGGGGCCAACGTCCTGACTTTC
CDR3 protein: CASSDPPGANVLTF